The rows below give T cell receptor beta chains drawn from one sample of a study of T cells after yellow fever vaccination. Via MiXCR, TCRdb re-called the 5' RACE reads, giving one row per CDR3 protein. The table lists some 350,000 distinct CDR3 sequences, about 6% of them singletons. This material consisted of PBMCs, taken 5 days after the yellow fever booster vaccination. The source of these receptors is a man under 40 who received the YFV17D yellow fever vaccine. Both conserved end residues are part of each CDR3. Fields, in order: clone size, CDR3 length, V gene, D gene, J gene, CDR3 protein, CDR3 DNA. The D gene is left open where the match is weak. Clone sizes are given selectively: once, few, many, or a class where the clone is expanded.

>few|17|TRBV7-2|TRBD2|TRBJ2-1
CASSSPTSGSSYNEQFF
TGTGCCAGCAGCTCCCCTACTAGCGGGAGCTCCTACAATGAGCAGTTCTTC
>many|12|TRBV7-9|-|TRBJ1-5
CASSLDSQPQHF
TGTGCCAGCAGCTTAGATTCCCAGCCCCAGCATTTT
>few|14|TRBV5-1|TRBD1|TRBJ2-7
CASNPTGGPYEQYF
TGCGCCAGCAACCCGACAGGGGGGCCGTACGAGCAGTACTTC
>-|14|TRBV20-1|-|TRBJ1-1
CSASSKVDREKTFF
TGCAGTGCTAGTTCGAAAGTGGACAGAGAGAAAACTTTCTTT
>few|16|TRBV20-1|TRBD2|TRBJ2-5
CSARSRSSGTHETQYF
TGCAGTGCTAGATCTCGCTCTAGCGGGACTCACGAGACCCAGTACTTC
>few|15|TRBV3-1|-|TRBJ2-5
CASSQAAQAQETQYF
TGTGCCAGCAGCCAAGCGGCGCAAGCACAAGAGACCCAGTACTTC
>many|13|TRBV28|-|TRBJ1-1
CASGHEWGAEAFF
TGTGCCAGCGGGCATGAGTGGGGGGCTGAAGCTTTCTTT
>-|13|TRBV6-6|TRBD1|TRBJ2-7
CASSSRGQGSRSF
TGTGCCAGCAGCTCTCGCGGACAGGGATCAAGGTCCTTC
>-|16|TRBV7-2|TRBD1|TRBJ1-5
CASSRTGQGWNQPQHF
TGTGCCAGCAGCCGCACGGGACAGGGATGGAATCAGCCCCAGCATTTT
>-|15|TRBV5-1|-|TRBJ2-1
CASSYDSGSYNEQFF
TGCGCCAGCAGCTACGACAGTGGCTCCTACAATGAGCAGTTCTTC
>many|14|TRBV20-1|-|TRBJ1-1
CSARQHTNRDVAFF
TGCAGTGCTAGGCAACACACAAACAGGGATGTGGCTTTCTTT
>many|14|TRBV5-1|-|TRBJ2-5
CASSLEALRETQYF
TGCGCCAGCAGCTTGGAGGCACTAAGGGAGACCCAGTACTTC
>-|15|TRBV19|-|TRBJ2-2
CASRPPGLRTGELFF
TGTGCCAGTCGACCTCCGGGCCTCCGTACCGGGGAGCTGTTTTTT
>many|15|TRBV2|TRBD2|TRBJ2-1
CASSELAGGTNEQFF
TGTGCCAGCAGTGAGTTAGCGGGAGGTACGAATGAGCAGTTCTTC
>few|14|TRBV12-3/TRBV12-4|-|TRBJ1-1
CASSYRTGNTEAFF
TGTGCCAGCAGTTATCGAACAGGGAACACTGAAGCTTTCTTT
>many|17|TRBV10-3|TRBD2|TRBJ2-1
CAISERLAGTSYNEQFF
TGTGCCATCAGTGAGCGACTAGCGGGAACCAGCTACAATGAGCAGTTCTTC
>many|17|TRBV7-9|TRBD1|TRBJ1-1
CASSRRQGRGRETEAFF
TGTGCCAGCAGCCGGCGACAGGGAAGGGGAAGGGAGACTGAAGCTTTCTTT
>few|17|TRBV29-1|TRBD2|TRBJ2-6
CSVERLAGGPGANVLTF
TGCAGCGTTGAAAGACTAGCGGGAGGGCCTGGGGCCAACGTCCTGACTTTC
>many|15|TRBV28|-|TRBJ1-1
CASSPQMMGDTEAFF
TGTGCCAGCAGTCCCCAAATGATGGGAGACACTGAAGCTTTCTTT
>-|13|TRBV18|-|TRBJ2-7
CASSPPSLGEQYF
TGTGCCAGCTCACCACCCTCGCTTGGCGAGCAGTACTTC